This T cell receptor (beta chain) was observed in a study of shared clonotypes between healthy human individuals. Generated by immunoSEQ multiplex PCR, the TCRdb table keeps only in-frame clones and is missing some. The sample includes 2 million to 3 million clones, 80% to 95% seen only once; the top ten take around 0.37%. With 4 bases removed from V and 0 bases from J, the gap between germline ends came to 13 bases. Germline V gene sequence: CDR1 SGHRS, CDR2 YFSETQ. The CDR3 sequence is 15 residues long. The chain carries TRBV5-1 and TRBJ1-1, with D maybe TRBD1 (5 bases). The receptor was isolated from a man aged 18-30 years in good health. Some clones in this sample may be carry-over from other donors' samples. Sequencing was carried out using naive CD4+ T cells from PBMCs. Subset reported: CD45RA+ positively selected. The CDR3 is CASSPLGGVNTEAFF. DNA for the CDR3: TGCGCCAGCAGCCCACTGGGGGGAGTGAACACTGAAGCTTTCTTT. Filled out from reference TRBV5-1 and TRBJ1-1, the complete variable domain reads KAGVTQTPRYLIKTRGQQVTLSCSPISGHRSVSWYQQTPGQGLQFLFEYFSETQRNKGNFPGRFSGRQFSNSRSEMNVSTLELGDSALYLCASSPLGGVNTEAFFGQGTRLTVV.